The 25 T cell receptor beta chains reported below all come from one sample, sequenced in a study of CD8+ T cells in alopecia areata. Treatment given: oral pan-JAK inhibitor, 5-10 mg twice daily. RNA extraction was followed by reverse transcription into cDNA, which acted as the sequencing template. Sequenced by immunoSEQ multiplex PCR; TCRdb stores in-frame clones only, minus some. The sample lists under 350,000 clones, 58% occurring once. Source: CD4+ T cells sorted from blood, taken at week 24, from a patient treated with tofacitinib. The receptor source for this set is a human donor with alopecia areata.

The chain couples TRBV9 to TRBJ2-2; 7 positions agree with TRBD1. This CDR3 comprises 15 residues. V was pared by 3 bases and J by 1 base, with 3 bases of the junction left unmatched. Germline assignment: CDR1 SGDLS and CDR2 YYNGEE. CDR3 sequence: CASSEWTGNTGELFF. For the CDR3, the DNA is TGTGCCAGCAGCGAATGGACAGGGAACACCGGGGAGCTGTTTTTT.

There are many counts of this clone. The rearrangement joins TRBV18 to TRBJ2-3; D is undetermined. This CDR3 contains 13 residues. The V end lost 3 bases, the J end lost 5 bases, and 9 bases lay between the germline ends. CDR1 KGHSH and CDR2 LQKENI come from the germline V gene. The CDR3 loop reads CASSPTSEDTQYF. The CDR3 DNA reads TGTGCCAGCTCACCGACAAGTGAAGATACGCAGTATTTT.

This clone appeared a few times. The rearrangement uses TRBV4-1 and TRBJ2-3; a weak D match, TRBD2 (6 bases). Trimming took off 0 bases at V and 3 bases at J, with 13 bases between the two ends. CDR1 is MGHRA and CDR2 is YSYEKL in the germline V gene. This CDR3 comprises 16 residues. The DNA of the CDR3 is TGCGCCAGCAGCCAAGAAGGAGGGTTGGTTACAGATACGCAGTATTTT. Encoded protein: CASSQEGGLVTDTQYF.

The rearrangement joins TRBV6-5 to TRBJ2-7; D possibly corresponds to TRBD1 (5 bases). Trimming removed 6 bases from V and 7 bases from J, with 16 bases in between. Germline values: CDR1 MNHEY, CDR2 SVGAGI. CDR3 size: 13 residues. CDR3 sequence reads: CASRGHQQREQYF. The CDR3 DNA sequence: TGTGCCAGCAGAGGACACCAACAACGGGAGCAGTACTTC.

This chain uses TRBV29-1 with TRBJ2-1, with D maybe TRBD2 (6 bases). This CDR3 is 15 amino acids long. The germline gives CDR1 SQVTM, CDR2 ANQGSEA. V lost 4 bases, J lost 1 base, and 14 bases lay in between. The CDR3 region is CSVVPGLQSYNEQFF. For the CDR3, the DNA is TGCAGCGTTGTACCGGGACTGCAGTCCTACAATGAGCAGTTCTTC.

This chain joins TRBV4-1 and TRBJ2-1; D may be TRBD2 (6 bases). Germline loops: CDR1 MGHRA, CDR2 YSYEKL. The CDR3 extends over 16 amino acids. Trimming removed 4 bases at V and 0 bases at J, with 13 bases between. In nucleotides, the CDR3 is TGCGCCAGCAGCCCGGGACTTATGAGCTCCTACAATGAGCAGTTCTTC. It codes for CASSPGLMSSYNEQFF.

This chain links TRBV15 with TRBJ2-5, with D possibly being TRBD2 (5 bases). Germline CDR1 and CDR2: LNHNV and YYDKDF (reference sequence). Trimming removed 0 bases at V and 7 bases at J, with 15 bases between. The CDR3 has 15 residues. The CDR3 is CATSREEGRRGTQYF. The CDR3 DNA reads TGTGCCACCAGCAGAGAAGAAGGACGTCGGGGGACCCAGTACTTC.

The V gene is TRBV4-2, the J gene TRBJ1-2; the D gene is possibly TRBD1 (5 bases). Germline lookup yields CDR1 LGHNA and CDR2 YNFKEQ. This CDR3 contains 14 residues. The ends were cut back, 2 bases at V and 7 bases at J, with 14 bases in the middle. CDR3 protein: CASSQWAAQGGYTF. CDR3 nucleotides: TGTGCCAGCAGCCAATGGGCGGCTCAGGGTGGCTACACCTTC.

This clone appeared a few times. This rearrangement joins TRBV4-1 to TRBJ2-2, with a tentative D call TRBD2 (7 bases). Germline loops: CDR1 MGHRA, CDR2 YSYEKL. Trimming shortened V by 4 bases and J by 3 bases, and 21 bases separated the two germline ends. This CDR3 has 18 amino acids. The DNA of the CDR3 is TGCGCCAGCAGCCCGCCACCTCGAGGGGGGGGCGACACCGGGGAGCTGTTTTTT. As protein: CASSPPPRGGGDTGELFF.

This chain uses TRBV30 with TRBJ1-1; 7 nucleotides align to TRBD1. Germline trimming cut 7 bases from V and 3 bases from J; bases unmatched to any gene: 8. Germline assignment: CDR1 GTSNPN and CDR2 SVGIG (reference sequence). The length of the CDR3 is 13 residues. Here the CDR3 reads CAYGRDSYTEAFF. The CDR3 DNA follows: TGTGCCTATGGCCGGGACAGCTACACTGAAGCTTTCTTT.

The genes are TRBV29-1 and TRBJ2-2; D remains unclear. Germline-derived CDR1 and CDR2 are SQVTM and ANQGSEA. Trimming shortened V by 2 bases and J by 7 bases, and 11 bases separated the two germline ends. This CDR3 is built from 13 residues. The CDR3 is CSVETVRGGELFF. The CDR3 nucleotides read TGCAGCGTTGAAACGGTCCGTGGCGGGGAGCTGTTTTTT.

The chain is built from TRBV6-5 and TRBJ1-6, with D tentatively TRBD1 (5 bases). Germline V gene data show CDR1 as MNHEY and CDR2 as SVGAGI. V lost 0 bases to trimming and J lost 10 bases, with 13 bases between them. The CDR3 sequence is 15 residues long. CDR3 loop: CASSYSTSGRSPLHF. The CDR3 DNA reads TGTGCCAGCAGTTACTCGACCTCAGGGCGGTCACCCCTCCACTTT.

This clone showed up just a few times. V is TRBV7-2 and J is TRBJ1-2; the D gene is possibly TRBD1 (6 bases). Germline loops: CDR1 SGHTA, CDR2 FQGNSA. CDR3 length equals 13 residues. Trimming pared 3 bases from V and 2 bases from J, leaving 7 bases between. The CDR3 region has the DNA TGTGCCAGCAGCTTCCAGGGGAACTATGGCTACACCTTC. This codes for CASSFQGNYGYTF.

The chain combines TRBV27 with TRBJ1-1, with D perhaps TRBD1 (5 bases). The ends were cut back, 3 bases at V and 3 bases at J, with 17 bases in the middle. The germline V gene encodes CDR1 MNHEY and CDR2 SMNVEV (reference sequence). The CDR3 runs to 16 residues. As DNA, the CDR3 is TGTGCCAGCAGTTTTCTTGGGGAGGGGCTGGACACTGAAGCTTTCTTT. It yields the protein CASSFLGEGLDTEAFF.

In the case of this clone: The junction does not match germline at one end; this may be a read error. The chain joins TRBV29-1 to TRBJ2-3; 9 nucleotides align to TRBD1. CDR3 length equals 16 residues. Germline lookup yields CDR1 SQVTM and CDR2 ANQGSEA. CDR3 sequence reads: CSAGPRDRVGPDPQYF. The CDR3 DNA reads as TGCAGCGCTGGACCCCGGGACAGGGTAGGACCAGATCCGCAGTATTTT.

This clone was seen just once. The rearrangement joins TRBV5-4 to TRBJ2-5; D is unclear. Deletions cut 3 bases from V and 4 bases from J, with 7 bases between. This CDR3 has 12 residues. Germline V lookup: CDR1 SGHNT, CDR2 YYREEE (reference sequence). CDR3 in DNA: TGTGCCAGCAGCTCGCCGTCAGAGACCCAGTACTTC. Translated, it gives CASSSPSETQYF.

V and J are TRBV5-4 and TRBJ2-6; D may be TRBD1 or TRBD2 (5 bases each). Germline V gene lookup returns CDR1 SGHNT and CDR2 YYREEE (reference sequence). Trimming took off 2 bases at V and 19 bases at J, with 19 bases between the two ends. The CDR3 is 13 residues long. The CDR3 DNA is TGTGCCAGCAGCTTAGTATCCGGGACCGCCAGTACTTTC. This encodes CASSLVSGTASTF.

In this sample, this clone turned up a few times. This chain links TRBV5-6 with TRBJ2-2; D could derive from TRBD1 or TRBD2 (6 bases each). Trimming removed 7 bases at V and 5 bases at J, with 15 bases between. Germline V CDR1 and CDR2: SGHDT, YYEEEE. CDR3 length: 14 residues. CDR3 sequence reads: CASRRRGGTGELFF. For the CDR3, the DNA is TGTGCCAGCCGGAGACGAGGGGGGACCGGGGAGCTGTTTTTT.

This clone came up once. V usage is TRBV6-1 and J usage is TRBJ1-1; D remains ambiguous. Germline V CDR1 and CDR2: MNHNS, SASEGT. The CDR3 is 15 residues long. Trimming pared 6 bases from V and 6 bases from J, leaving 20 bases between. The CDR3 coding sequence is TGTGCCAGCAGCCCAGTTGGGGATTGGGTGGCTGAAGCTTTCTTT. Translating gives CASSPVGDWVAEAFF.

The rearrangement links TRBV2 to TRBJ1-6; the match to TRBD1 covers 7 bases. The CDR3 length is 15 residues. Germline trimming cut 0 bases from V and 8 bases from J; bases unmatched to any gene: 4. Germline-derived CDR1 and CDR2 are SNHLY and FYNNEI. The CDR3 sequence is CASSEAGTEYSPLHF. As DNA, the CDR3 is TGTGCCAGCAGTGAAGCCGGGACAGAGTATTCACCCCTCCACTTT.

The rearrangement uses TRBV27 and TRBJ2-6; D perhaps matches TRBD1 (5 bases). CDR3 size: 16 residues. In germline, CDR1 is MNHEY, CDR2 SMNVEV (reference sequence). Trimming removed 0 bases from V and 4 bases from J, with 10 bases in between. For the CDR3, the DNA is TGTGCCAGCAGTTTATCGGTGGGGCTCGGGGCCAACGTCCTGACTTTC. Translation gives CASSLSVGLGANVLTF.

The rearrangement uses TRBV28 and TRBJ2-1; no reliable D call. The V end was cut by 3 bases, the J end by 7 bases, with 7 bases between. The CDR3 contains 12 residues. The V gene's germline CDR1 is MDHEN and CDR2 SYDVKM. CDR3 region: CASSFGWNEQFF. The CDR3 DNA follows: TGTGCCAGCAGTTTTGGGTGGAATGAGCAGTTCTTC.

Comment on this clone: The same CDR3 also results from other DNA sequences found in this sample. V gene TRBV14 combines with J gene TRBJ2-3; no reliable D call. V shed 3 bases and J shed 4 bases, with 2 bases lying between them. Germline-derived CDR1 and CDR2 are SGHDN and FVKESK. This CDR3 spans 11 amino acids. This CDR3 reads CASSQADTQYF. CDR3 DNA sequence: TGTGCCAGCAGCCAGGCAGATACGCAGTATTTT.

This clone appeared a single time. The chain employs TRBV20-1 and TRBJ2-3, with D unresolved. The CDR3 runs to 11 residues. V was shortened by 6 bases and J by 5 bases, with 9 bases between the two germline ends. Per the germline V gene, CDR1 is DFQATT and CDR2 is SNEGSKA (reference sequence). CDR3 DNA sequence: TGCAGTGCGGCGTGGAAAGATACGCAGTATTTT. Translating gives CSAAWKDTQYF.

The sample holds a few counts of this clone. The J gene is TRBJ2-1, the V gene TRBV19, with a weak D call TRBD1 (5 bases). There are 14 residues in the CDR3. Germline V CDR1 and CDR2: LNHDA, SQIVND (reference sequence). V was trimmed by 3 bases and J by 6 bases, leaving 12 bases between them. This CDR3 is CASSMQGRSNEQFF. CDR3 nucleotides: TGTGCCAGTAGTATGCAGGGCCGATCCAATGAGCAGTTCTTC.